The 17 T cell receptor beta chains below were found in one sample sequenced in a study of T cells in Graves' hyperthyroidism and ophthalmopathy. Researchers amplified the TCR beta CDR3 regions from RNA transcripts. RT-PCR in the first round (using the HTBI primer set) targeted the TCR CDR3. TCRdb passed the multiplex PCR reads through MiXCR, listing each CDR3 protein once. Among about 130,000 distinct CDR3 sequences, 22% were seen once, and the ten largest hold around 69%. Sequences were obtained from blood. Receptors originate from a woman aged 50 to 60 with Graves' hyperthyroidism that later progressed to Graves' ophthalmopathy.

This clonotype was found a few times. The chain employs TRBV25-1 and TRBJ2-2; 8 bases agree with TRBD1. Germline trimming cut 7 bases from V and 5 bases from J; bases unmatched to any gene: 6. Germline V gene sequence: CDR1 MGHDK, CDR2 SYGVNS. The CDR3 length is 14 residues. CDR3 sequence: CASTRTGTTGELFF. The CDR3 coding sequence is TGTGCCAGCACGAGGACAGGGACGACCGGGGAGCTGTTTTTT.

The rearrangement links TRBV30 to TRBJ2-3, with TRBD2 as a possible D gene (6 bases). Germline V gene sequence: CDR1 GTSNPN, CDR2 SVGIG (reference sequence). This CDR3 is built from 15 residues. Trimming took off 4 bases at V and 4 bases at J, with 18 bases between the two ends. The chain's CDR3 is CAWKRPGLNADTQYF. The CDR3 DNA sequence: TGTGCCTGGAAAAGGCCGGGACTTAACGCAGATACGCAGTATTTT. The full variable domain, its missing parts supplied by reference TRBV30 and TRBJ2-3, is SQTIHQWPATLVQPVGSPLSLECTVEGTSNPNLYWYRQAAGRGLQLLFYSVGIGQISSEVPQNLSASRPQDRQFILSSKKLLLSDSGFYLCAWKRPGLNADTQYFGPGTRLTVL.

This clonotype was recorded a few times. This chain connects TRBV20-1 to TRBJ2-1; 11 nucleotides line up with TRBD2. Germline trimming cut 0 bases from V and 6 bases from J; bases unmatched to any gene: 4. The CDR3 has 15 residues. In germline, CDR1 is DFQATT, CDR2 SNEGSKA (reference sequence). The CDR3 DNA follows: TGCAGTGCTAGAGATATAGCGGGAGGGGCCAATGAGCAGTTCTTC. It translates to CSARDIAGGANEQFF.

This clonotype was found many times. The chain uses TRBV14 and TRBJ2-1; TRBD2 matches at 14 bases. This CDR3 region has 15 residues. V lost 4 bases to trimming and J lost 10 bases; unmatched junction nucleotides: 6. Germline CDR1 SGHDN, CDR2 FVKESK. The CDR3 reads CASSPTSGGGAEQFF. Written as DNA, the CDR3 is TGTGCCAGCAGCCCGACTAGCGGGGGGGGGGCAGAGCAGTTCTTC. The full variable domain, in which reference TRBV14 and TRBJ2-1 provide the parts outside the CDR3, is EAGVTQFPSHSVIEKGQTVTLRCDPISGHDNLYWYRRVMGKEIKFLLHFVKESKQDESGMPNNRFLAERTGGTYSTLKVQPAELEDSGVYFCASSPTSGGGAEQFFGPGTRLTVL.

This clonotype was detected ten times or more. The gene calls are TRBV28 and TRBJ2-1; TRBD2 matches 9 bases. Germline CDR1 MDHEN, CDR2 SYDVKM. After removal of 2 bases from V and 3 bases from J, the junction contained 2 bases not matched to a gene. This CDR3 has 15 amino acids. CDR3 sequence: CASSLPSGDYNEQFF. The DNA for the CDR3 is TGTGCCAGCAGTTTACCTAGCGGGGACTACAATGAGCAGTTCTTC.

The gene calls are TRBV19 and TRBJ1-2, with unresolved D. Germline V gene data show CDR1 as LNHDA and CDR2 as SQIVND (reference sequence). V was trimmed by 3 bases and J by 7 bases, leaving 15 bases between them. The CDR3 runs 14 residues. The CDR3 DNA reads as TGTGCCAGTAGTATCATCGCTCCCCCGGCTGGCTACACCTTC. Translated: CASSIIAPPAGYTF.

The count of this clonotype is one. This chain joins TRBV12-3 or TRBV12-4 and TRBJ1-2; unclear D gene. The CDR3 has 14 amino acids. The V end was cut by 4 bases, the J end by 2 bases, with 11 bases between. The CDR3 is CASSSQIRNYGYTF. In DNA form, the CDR3 reads TGTGCCAGCAGTTCACAGATCAGGAACTATGGCTACACCTTC.

This clonotype was seen ten or more times. The V gene is TRBV7-2, the J gene TRBJ2-1; unclear D gene. The CDR3 spans 13 residues. V was cut by 2 bases and J by 5 bases, with 7 bases left in between. Germline-derived CDR1 and CDR2 are SGHTA and FQGNSA. The CDR3 is CASSLTIDNEQFF. CDR3 sequence (DNA): TGTGCCAGCAGCTTAACCATAGACAATGAGCAGTTCTTC.

V usage is TRBV30 and J usage is TRBJ2-7; tentative D call: TRBD2 (6 bases). Germline V gene lookup returns CDR1 GTSNPN and CDR2 SVGIG (reference sequence). The CDR3 loop spans 14 amino acids. The V end lost 5 bases, the J end lost 6 bases, and 20 bases lay between the germline ends. CDR3 sequence: CAWGGGLLAGEQYF. In DNA form, the CDR3 reads TGTGCCTGGGGGGGAGGACTCCTTGCTGGCGAGCAGTACTTC.

This chain joins TRBV28 and TRBJ1-4; TRBD1 is a possible D gene (5 bases). The CDR3 is 17 amino acids. Deletions cut 6 bases from V and 2 bases from J, with 19 bases between. Germline lookup yields CDR1 MDHEN and CDR2 SYDVKM. CDR3 sequence (DNA): TGTGCCAGCAGCCCCCGTGTAGGGGCGTGGACTAATGAAAAACTGTTTTTT. This translates into CASSPRVGAWTNEKLFF.

This clonotype was counted ten times or more. The gene calls are TRBV3-1 and TRBJ2-1, with 14 bases matching TRBD2. Germline CDR1 and CDR2: LGHDT and YNNKEL (reference sequence). V shed 4 bases and J 7 bases; nucleotides not matched to a gene: 3. The CDR3 is 15 residues long. This CDR3 reads CASSLGTSGGNEQFF. The CDR3 DNA reads as TGTGCCAGCAGCCTAGGGACTAGCGGGGGAAATGAGCAGTTCTTC.

This clonotype has at least ten counts. The chain links TRBV12-5 to TRBJ1-1; D is unresolved. The CDR3 spans 11 residues. The V end lost 7 bases, the J end lost 6 bases, and 9 bases lay between the germline ends. The germline CDR1 and CDR2 sequences are LGHNT and FRNRAP. The CDR3 nucleotides read TGTGCTAGTGCTGTGGGGTCTGAAGCTTTCTTT. It encodes CASAVGSEAFF.

The chain has TRBV20-1 and TRBJ2-1, with D maybe TRBD1 (6 bases). V lost 6 bases and J 1 base, leaving 22 bases between the germline ends. The length of the CDR3 is 17 residues. The germline CDR1 and CDR2 sequences are DFQATT and SNEGSKA (reference sequence). The CDR3 loop is CSARSAHRADSYNEQFF. The CDR3 DNA sequence: TGCAGTGCCCGATCGGCCCACAGGGCTGATTCCTACAATGAGCAGTTCTTC.

This clonotype was observed at least ten times. J is TRBJ1-2 and V is TRBV28, with D possibly being TRBD1 (6 bases). The CDR3 contains 16 residues. V lost 5 bases and J 6 bases, leaving 22 bases between the germline ends. CDR1 MDHEN and CDR2 SYDVKM come from the germline V gene. CDR3 amino acids: CASSLSPGGRGNGYTF. The DNA for the CDR3 is TGTGCCAGCAGTCTTTCCCCGGGGGGCAGGGGAAATGGCTACACCTTC.

This clonotype was counted only a few times. The rearrangement joins TRBV6-1 to TRBJ2-1; D possibly corresponds to TRBD1 (6 bases). This CDR3 has 15 amino acids. Trimming removed 3 bases at V and 5 bases at J, with 14 bases between. Germline CDR1 and CDR2: MNHNS and SASEGT. The CDR3 DNA reads as TGTGCCAGCAGTGATGGACAGAGAAAGGACAATGAGCAGTTCTTC. This sequence encodes CASSDGQRKDNEQFF.

The V call is TRBV20-1, the J call TRBJ2-7, with a weak D call TRBD1 (6 bases). Trimming removed 0 bases at V and 3 bases at J, with 18 bases between. Per the germline V gene, CDR1 is DFQATT and CDR2 is SNEGSKA (reference sequence). The CDR3 contains 16 residues. CDR3 in DNA: TGCAGTGCTAGAGAGAGAAACAGGGAAGGGAACTACGAGCAGTACTTC. Translating it yields CSARERNREGNYEQYF.

This clonotype showed up many times. The rearrangement uses TRBV18 and TRBJ1-5; 7 nucleotides agree with TRBD1. Trimming cost V 3 bases and J 3 bases; bases outside gene matches: 2. The CDR3 is 14 residues long. CDR1 is KGHSH, CDR2 LQKENI, per germline. This chain's CDR3 is CASSPDRVNQPQHF. The CDR3 nucleotides are TGTGCCAGCTCACCTGACAGGGTCAATCAGCCCCAGCATTTT.